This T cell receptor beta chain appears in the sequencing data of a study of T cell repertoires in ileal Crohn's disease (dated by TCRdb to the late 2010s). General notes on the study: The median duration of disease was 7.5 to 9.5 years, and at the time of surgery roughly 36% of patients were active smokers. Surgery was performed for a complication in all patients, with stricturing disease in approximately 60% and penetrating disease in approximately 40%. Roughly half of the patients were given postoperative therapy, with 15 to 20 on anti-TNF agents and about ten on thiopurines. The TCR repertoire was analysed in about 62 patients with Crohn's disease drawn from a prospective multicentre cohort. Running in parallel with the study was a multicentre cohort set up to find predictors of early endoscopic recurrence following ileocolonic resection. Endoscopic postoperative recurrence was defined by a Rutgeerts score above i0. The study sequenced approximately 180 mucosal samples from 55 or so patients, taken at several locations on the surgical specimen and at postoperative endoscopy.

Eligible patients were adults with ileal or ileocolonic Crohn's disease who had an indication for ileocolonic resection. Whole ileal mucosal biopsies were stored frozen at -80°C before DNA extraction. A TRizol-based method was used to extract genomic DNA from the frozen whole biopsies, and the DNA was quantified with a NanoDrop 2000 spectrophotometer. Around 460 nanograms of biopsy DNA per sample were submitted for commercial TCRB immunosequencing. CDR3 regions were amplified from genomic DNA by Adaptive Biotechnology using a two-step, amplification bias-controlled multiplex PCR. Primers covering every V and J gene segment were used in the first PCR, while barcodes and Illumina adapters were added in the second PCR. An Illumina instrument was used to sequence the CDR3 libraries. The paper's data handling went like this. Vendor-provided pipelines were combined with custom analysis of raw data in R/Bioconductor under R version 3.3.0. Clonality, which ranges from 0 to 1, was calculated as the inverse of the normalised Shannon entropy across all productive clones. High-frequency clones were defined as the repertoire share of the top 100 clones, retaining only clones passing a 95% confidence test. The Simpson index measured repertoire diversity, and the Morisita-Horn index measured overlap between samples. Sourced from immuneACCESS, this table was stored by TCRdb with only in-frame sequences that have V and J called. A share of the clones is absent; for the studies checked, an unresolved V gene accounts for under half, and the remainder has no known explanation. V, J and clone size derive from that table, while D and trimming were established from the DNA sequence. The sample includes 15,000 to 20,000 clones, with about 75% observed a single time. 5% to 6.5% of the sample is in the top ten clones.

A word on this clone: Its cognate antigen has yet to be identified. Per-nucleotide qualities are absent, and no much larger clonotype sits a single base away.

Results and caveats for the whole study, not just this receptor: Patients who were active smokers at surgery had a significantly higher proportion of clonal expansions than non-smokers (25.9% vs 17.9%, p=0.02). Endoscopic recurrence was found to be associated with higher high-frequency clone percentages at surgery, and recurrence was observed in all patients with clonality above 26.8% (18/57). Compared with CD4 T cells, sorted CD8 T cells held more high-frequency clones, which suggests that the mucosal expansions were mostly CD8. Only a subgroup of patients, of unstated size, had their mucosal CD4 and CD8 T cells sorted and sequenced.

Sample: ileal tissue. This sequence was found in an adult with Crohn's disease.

This receptor has the CDR3 CSEREGGTDTQYF. The bases read TGCAGCGAGCGGGAGGGGGGGACAGATACGCAGTATTTT. The chain is made from TRBV29-1 and TRBJ2-3, with TRBD2 matching 10 junction bases. V loses 7 bases at its end and J loses 3 bases; junction bases beyond the gene matches: 4. CDR1 and CDR2 were assigned from the germline V gene as SQVTM and ANQGSEA. Measured from the cysteine to the phenylalanine, the CDR3 is 13 residues long. The kept DNA is CDR3 alone, 39 bases in frame from the first base.